This T cell receptor (beta chain) was obtained from a study of T cell responses to AZD1222 COVID-19 vaccine. Study-wide results and caveats: Vaccine-related CD4 TCRs covered spike, predominating at 160-218 and 743-854. Reports indicate that nearly half of spike-specific TCRs are directed at unmutated variant regions.

Clones were read by immunoSEQ multiplex PCR, and TCRdb kept only the in-frame ones, dropping some. The sample records fewer than 150,000 clones, 85% to 90% being singletons. A word on this clone: Its specificity is not known.

The V gene lost 5 bases and the J gene lost 8 bases, with 13 bases spanning the gap. From germline, CDR1 is MRHNA and CDR2 SNTAGT. CDR3 length equals 14 residues. The clonotype was recovered from an adult who received the AZD1222 COVID-19 vaccine. This chain uses TRBV6-4 with TRBJ1-6; a possible D gene is TRBD1 (6 bases). Sequenced here: peripheral blood, sampled 28 days after the second AZD1222 dose. Written as DNA, the CDR3 is TGTGCCAGCAGTTCGCTGGGGGCTGATTCACCCCTCCACTTT. Protein: CASSSLGADSPLHF.